The present T cell receptor (beta chain) was sequenced within a study of shared clonotypes between healthy human individuals (dated by TCRdb to between 2020 and 2021). Looking at the study overall: A couple of women and a few men aged 18 to 49 years were included in the cohort. Different laboratories and diverse techniques were used to prepare libraries and sequence TCR repertoires, to increase sequencing depth and limit assay-specific biases. For each donor, CD4 naive and CD4 memory were each run on three plates, CD8 naive on two plates, and CD8 memory on one plate. Each donor's leukapheresis produced roughly between about 0.8 and 8.9 billion PBMCs. To estimate repertoire size and how much clonotypes are shared between individuals, the study performed deep sequencing of blood TCR repertoires from roughly five healthy adults.

Notes on this clone: It has no known antigen specificity. No quality values exist for individual bases; no much larger clone is one base distant.

The donors were healthy, HIV-negative adults with no recently reported acute infections or vaccinations. Every donor was a Caucasian adult living in Nashville, Tennessee, USA. Magnetic negative selection was used to enrich CD4+ T cells, after which naive cells were positively selected on CD45RA and the negative fraction became the memory subset. Blood was obtained by leukapheresis, after which PBMCs were separated by Ficoll-Histopaque density gradient centrifugation and cryopreserved in liquid nitrogen vapor phase. Analytical flow cytometry was used to check the purity and quantity of every magnetically sorted T cell population. Each sorted fraction had its genomic DNA isolated and then quantified by UV absorbance on a Nanodrop 2000c. Measured from the cysteine to the phenylalanine, the CDR3 is 19 residues long. Kept here is only the CDR3 DNA, which spans 57 bases and is read in frame from base 1.

The full study reports these points: Estimated clonotype richness was generally larger for naive than for memory subsets. Roughly 5% of naive CD4, more than 3% of naive CD8, 2.3% of memory CD4, and approximately 0.4% of memory CD8 clonotypes were shared across several donors. Based on pairwise subsampling, the degree of clonotype sharing among donors was expected to be affected by sequencing depth. Compared with non-shared clonotypes, the clonotypes found in all four sorted-subset donors had higher generation probabilities. The genetic and exposure-history diversity represented was limited by the small number of donors. Rarefaction of sorted-subset datasets indicated incomplete sequencing despite the large sequencing depth. Only blood was sampled, and tissue TCR repertoires likely differ from those in blood.

Using the deep immunoSEQ assay, TCR CDR3 regions were amplified from genomic DNA by multiplex PCR. Extracted genomic DNA from each cell subset was spread evenly across all wells of several immunoSEQ 96-well plates, with each plate serving as a replicate. For sorted subsets, each replicate PCR was loaded with about 0.2 ug genomic DNA, equivalent to 25,000 to 35,000 T cell genomes. The purified libraries were quantified using a Qubit 3.0 fluorometer, sized with a Bioanalyzer 2100, and then quantified again using the KAPA Library Quantification kit. Every immunoSEQ 96-well plate was sequenced on a separate single-read 150-cycle Illumina NextSeq 550 flow cell. The paper's data handling went like this. Because only junctional sequences without quality scores were contained in the immunoSEQ output, filtering matching that applied to full-length reads could not be performed. Sequences were annotated with PyIR, a Python wrapper for IgBLAST v1.9, and V/J genes and CDR3 were assigned using IMGT germline references. Reads were removed for weak V/J assignments (E-value above 1e-6), missing CDR3, stop codons, out-of-frame junctions, or ambiguous translated residues. V3J clonotypes were defined by identical inferred V gene, J gene, and CDR3 amino acid sequence. The percentage overlap between two repertoires was calculated by dividing the number of shared unique clonotypes by the size of the smaller repertoire. Repertoire richness was assessed with RTK rarefaction, the Chao1 estimator, and Recon v2.1 estimates of unobserved clonotypes. For all TCRbeta clonotypes obtained by the gDNA method from four donors, generation probabilities were computed with OLGA. Entries here come from immuneACCESS through TCRdb and include only in-frame sequences with V and J called. Some clones fail to appear in such tables; in the studies checked, an unresolved V gene covers under half of the shortfall, and the cause of the remainder is unknown. The D gene and trimming were derived from the DNA, and the V and J assignments and clone size from that table. For this sample the table gives about 1.4 million clones, of which roughly 95% were detected only once. The ten top clones hold approximately 1% of the sample.

The sequenced sample was naive CD4+ T cells sorted from blood. The cell subset or site label, as the study defines it: CD45RA+ positively selected. Here the chain combines TRBV21-1 and TRBJ2-7; the table's D call TRBD2 went unverified against the DNA. TRBV21-1 is shown as a pseudogene. This TCR was recovered from a man between 25 and 39 years old in good health. The CDR3 is CASSKAPGLAGASSYEQYF. In nucleotide form, the sequence is TGTGCCAGCAGCAAAGCCCCGGGACTAGCGGGAGCCAGCTCCTACGAGCAGTACTTC.